Shown below are 9 T cell receptor beta chains from a single sample sequenced in a study of blood T cell repertoires in COVID-19. Data came from immunoSEQ multiplex PCR; TCRdb stores just in-frame clones and leaves some out. Of roughly 62,000 clones listed, 65% to 85% are singletons. Input material: peripheral blood. Source of these receptors: a man aged 30-40 years with COVID-19, enrolled during active disease.

This clone has just a few counts. This chain joins TRBV6-4 and TRBJ2-1; D ambiguous. This CDR3 contains 13 residues. V lost 3 bases and J lost 5, with 8 bases in between. Germline V CDR1 and CDR2: MRHNA, SNTAGT. The CDR3: CASSERGDNEQFF. The DNA of the CDR3 is TGTGCCAGCAGTGAGAGAGGAGACAATGAGCAGTTCTTC.

About this clone: An end of the junction differs from the germline gene, which may be a read error. The chain has TRBV7-7 and TRBJ2-2, with D unclear. The length of the CDR3 is 13 residues. CDR1 is SSHAT, CDR2 FNYEAQ, per germline (reference sequence). CDR3 in DNA: TGTGCTAGCAGCCAACTCTGGACCGGGGAGCTGTTTTTT. Protein product: CASSQLWTGELFF.

The CDR3 loop is CASSHPSGQDNTEAFF. Written as DNA, the CDR3 is TGCGCCAGCAGCCACCCATCCGGCCAGGATAACACTGAAGCTTTCTTT. The V gene is TRBV4-1, the J gene TRBJ1-1, with no clear D. Trimming took off 3 bases at V and 2 bases at J, with 16 bases between the two ends. The germline V gene encodes CDR1 MGHRA and CDR2 YSYEKL. This CDR3 is 16 amino acids long.

This rearrangement joins TRBV7-9 to TRBJ1-3, with unresolved D. Trimming pared 3 bases from V and 0 bases from J, leaving 12 bases between. The length of the CDR3 is 16 residues. Germline V gene data show CDR1 as SEHNR and CDR2 as FQNEAQ (reference sequence). CDR3 sequence reads: CASSFWATSSGNTIYF. In DNA, the CDR3 is TGTGCCAGCAGCTTCTGGGCGACGAGCTCTGGAAACACCATATATTTT. Variable domain in full (rest from reference TRBV7-9 and TRBJ1-3): DTGVSQNPRHKITKRGQNVTFRCDPISEHNRLYWYRQTLGQGPEFLTYFQNEAQLEKSRLLSDRFSAERPKGSFSTLEIQRTEQGDSAMYLCASSFWATSSGNTIYFGEGSWLTVV.

The gene calls are TRBV30 and TRBJ2-2, with 10 nucleotides matching TRBD2. The CDR3 is 17 residues long. The junction had 12 bases not matched to a gene; V was cut back by 0 bases and J by 8 bases. Germline V lookup: CDR1 GTSNPN, CDR2 SVGIG (reference sequence). CDR3 in DNA: TGTGCCTGGAGTGTTGATCTCAGCGGGAGGGCCTCGGGGGAGCTGTTTTTT. This encodes CAWSVDLSGRASGELFF.

This clone came up a few times. This sequence joins TRBV28 and TRBJ1-2; TRBD1 agrees at 9 bases. The CDR3 consists of 13 residues. V gave up 8 bases and J gave up 3 bases; unmatched junction bases: 4. From germline, CDR1 is MDHEN and CDR2 SYDVKM. The CDR3 here is CASRTGDYYGYTF. DNA for the CDR3: TGTGCCAGCCGGACAGGGGATTACTATGGCTACACCTTC.

This chain links TRBV5-5 with TRBJ1-1; TRBD1 aligns across 11 bases. After removal of 0 bases from V and 6 bases from J, the junction contained 4 bases not matched to a gene. The germline V gene encodes CDR1 SGHKS and CDR2 YYEKEE (reference sequence). This CDR3 comprises 15 residues. The CDR3: CASSLGTGGVAEAFF. CDR3 in DNA: TGTGCCAGCAGCTTGGGGACAGGGGGCGTCGCTGAAGCTTTCTTT.

There are a few counts of this clone. Written as DNA, the CDR3 is TGTGCCACTAGAACCGGGACAGGGCACAACTATGGCTACACCTTC. Translating gives CATRTGTGHNYGYTF. V usage is TRBV19 and J usage is TRBJ1-2; 9 bases match TRBD1. CDR1 and CDR2 (germline): LNHDA, SQIVND (reference sequence). The CDR3 is 15 residues long. V dropped 10 bases and J dropped 2; count of bases not matched to a gene: 11.

This chain links TRBV5-1 with TRBJ1-3, with 10 bases matching TRBD1. Germline CDR1 SGHRS, CDR2 YFSETQ. The CDR3 spans 14 residues. J gave up 6 bases and V 5 bases, and 5 bases lay outside the gene matches. The CDR3 region is CASRPGQGPNTIYF. Written as DNA, the CDR3 is TGCGCCAGCAGACCGGGACAGGGGCCAAACACCATATATTTT.